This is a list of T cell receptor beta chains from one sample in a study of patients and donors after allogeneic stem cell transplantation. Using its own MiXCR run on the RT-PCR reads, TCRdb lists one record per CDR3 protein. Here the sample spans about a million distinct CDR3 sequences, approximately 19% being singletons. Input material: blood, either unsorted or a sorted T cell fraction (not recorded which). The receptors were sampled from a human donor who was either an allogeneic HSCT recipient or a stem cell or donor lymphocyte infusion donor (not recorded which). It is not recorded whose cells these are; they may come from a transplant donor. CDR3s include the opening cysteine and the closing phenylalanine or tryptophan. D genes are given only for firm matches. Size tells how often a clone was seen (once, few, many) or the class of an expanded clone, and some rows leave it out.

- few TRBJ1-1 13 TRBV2 TGTGCCAGCCTAGTCAGGGTGAACACTGAAGCTTTCTTT CASLVRVNTEAFF
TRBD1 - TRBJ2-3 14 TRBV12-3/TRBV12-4 TGTGCCAGCCTGCGGACAGGGAGCACAGATACGCAGTATTTT CASLRTGSTDTQYF
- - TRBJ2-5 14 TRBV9 TGTGCCAGCAGCGTAAAGGGGCTCGAGGAGACCCAGTACTTC CASSVKGLEETQYF
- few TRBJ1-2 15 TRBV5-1 TGCGCCAGCAGCCCGGGACCGGGAGTTTACTATGGCTACACCTTC CASSPGPGVYYGYTF
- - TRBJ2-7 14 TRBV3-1 TGTGCCAGCAGCCCAACTAGCAGAAGAGGGGAGCAGTACTTC CASSPTSRRGEQYF
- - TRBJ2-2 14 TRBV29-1 TGCAGCGTTGAAGTAGCGCCAAACACCGGGGAGCTGTTTTTT CSVEVAPNTGELFF
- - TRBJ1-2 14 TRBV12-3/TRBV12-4 TGTGCCAGCGGGTACAGGGCTACTAACTATGGCTACACCTTC CASGYRATNYGYTF
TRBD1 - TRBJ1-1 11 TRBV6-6 TGTGCCAGCACCACACAGGGGGAAGCTTTCTTT CASTTQGEAFF
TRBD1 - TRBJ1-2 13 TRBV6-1 TGTGCCAGCGGGCGGACAGGGGGCTATGGCTACACCTTC CASGRTGGYGYTF
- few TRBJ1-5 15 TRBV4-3 TGCGCCAGCAGCCAAGGGTACGAGAGCAATCAGCCCCAGCATTTT CASSQGYESNQPQHF
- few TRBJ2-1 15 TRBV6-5 TGTGCCAGCAGTTATGATCGGACTGTATACAATGAGCAGTTCTTC CASSYDRTVYNEQFF
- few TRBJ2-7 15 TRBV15 TGTGCCACCAGCAGAACCAGGGCACAGTCCTACGAGCAGTACTTC CATSRTRAQSYEQYF
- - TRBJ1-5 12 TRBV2 TGTGCCAGCCATGTCCCCGGTCAGCCCCAGCATTTT CASHVPGQPQHF
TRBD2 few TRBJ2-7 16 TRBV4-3 TGCGCCAGCAGCCAAGATTGGACTAGTGACAACTACGAGCAGTACTTC CASSQDWTSDNYEQYF
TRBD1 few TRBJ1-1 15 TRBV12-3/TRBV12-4 TGTGCCAGCAGTCTCGGGACAGGGGGCTTTACTGAAGCTTTCTTT CASSLGTGGFTEAFF
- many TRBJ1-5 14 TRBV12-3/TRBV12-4 TGTGCCAGCACCCTGACCGGGGCTAATCAGCCCCAGCATTTT CASTLTGANQPQHF
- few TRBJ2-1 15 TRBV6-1 TGTGCCAGCAGGGGAACTAGTAAATCCTACAATGAGCAGTTCTTC CASRGTSKSYNEQFF
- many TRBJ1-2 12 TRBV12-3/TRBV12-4 TGTGCCAGCAGTTTAGGGAGAGAAGGCTACACCTTC CASSLGREGYTF
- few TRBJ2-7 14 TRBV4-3 TGCGCCAGCAGCCAAGATGGCAGGGGCCACGAGCAGTACTTC CASSQDGRGHEQYF
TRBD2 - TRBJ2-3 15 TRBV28 TGTGCCAGCGCCTCTAGCGGGAGTGGCACAGATACGCAGTATTTT CASASSGSGTDTQYF
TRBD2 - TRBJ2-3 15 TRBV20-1 TGCAGTGCTAGAGATGGGAGGGGCCCGGTAGATACGCAGTATTTT CSARDGRGPVDTQYF
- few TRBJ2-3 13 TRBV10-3 TGTGCCATCAGTGAGTCTGGGGCGGTTACGCAGTATTTT CAISESGAVTQYF
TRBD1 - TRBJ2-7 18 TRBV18 TGTGCCAGCTCACCGAAATTAACGGACAGGGGCTATTCCTACGAGCAGTACTTC CASSPKLTDRGYSYEQYF
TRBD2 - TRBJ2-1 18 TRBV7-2 TGTGCCAGCAGCTTAGCGTGGGGGCGGGGGGGCGAGAACAATGAGCAGTTCTTC CASSLAWGRGGENNEQFF
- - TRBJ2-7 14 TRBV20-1 TGCAGTGCAAGTAGTCCGGACTCGGGCTACGAGCAGTACTTC CSASSPDSGYEQYF
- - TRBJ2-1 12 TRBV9 TGTGCCAGCAGCGCCACCGGGACCGAGCAGTTCTTC CASSATGTEQFF
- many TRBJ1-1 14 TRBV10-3 TGTGCCATCAGTGGGACAGTTCTGAACACTGAAGCTTTCTTT CAISGTVLNTEAFF
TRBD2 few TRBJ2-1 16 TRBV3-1 TGTGCCAGCAGCCAAGAAGTTAGCGGGGCAGACAATGAGCAGTTCTTC CASSQEVSGADNEQFF
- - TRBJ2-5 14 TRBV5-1 TGCGCCAGCAGCTTGGGCCCTTTTGGGGAGACCCAGTACTTC CASSLGPFGETQYF